This TCR beta chain derives from a study of shared clonotypes between healthy human individuals (dated by TCRdb to 2020 to 2022). In the study overall: A couple of women and three men aged 18 to 49 years were included in the cohort. Between about 0.8 and 9 billion PBMCs per donor were obtained by leukapheresis. To estimate repertoire size and how much clonotype sharing occurs between individuals, the study deeply sequenced the blood TCR repertoires of several healthy adults. For each donor, CD4 naive and CD4 memory were each run on three plates, CD8 naive on two plates, and CD8 memory on one plate. Libraries were prepared and TCR repertoires were sequenced by different laboratories using diverse techniques, in order to increase sequencing depth and limit assay-specific biases.

General study outcomes and caveats: When several donors were compared, the shared fraction of clonotypes was 5% to 6.5% for naive CD4, roughly 3.3% for naive CD8, roughly 2.5% for memory CD4, and 0.4% for memory CD8. Sampling was restricted to blood, and TCR repertoires in tissues likely differ from the TCR repertoires found in blood. Based on pairwise subsampling, the degree of clonotype sharing among donors was expected to be affected by sequencing depth. Incomplete sequencing was indicated by rarefaction of sorted-subset datasets, despite the large sequencing depth. The small number of donors limited the genetic and exposure-history diversity represented. Naive subsets generally had larger estimated clonotype richness than memory subsets did. Compared with non-shared clonotypes, clonotypes shared by all four sorted-subset donors had higher generation probabilities.

The donors were healthy, HIV-negative adults who had no recently reported acute infections or vaccinations. All donors were Caucasian adults living in Nashville, Tennessee, USA. Magnetic negative selection was used to enrich CD4+ T cells, after which naive cells were positively selected on CD45RA and the negative fraction became the memory subset. Blood was obtained by leukapheresis, after which PBMCs were separated by Ficoll-Histopaque density gradient centrifugation and cryopreserved in liquid nitrogen vapor phase. Purity and quantity of every magnetically sorted T cell population were checked by analytical flow cytometry. Genomic DNA was isolated from each sorted fraction and quantified by UV absorbance on a Nanodrop 2000c. TCR CDR3 regions were amplified from genomic DNA by multiplex PCR using the deep immunoSEQ assay. Genomic DNA extracted from each cell subset was distributed evenly over all wells of several immunoSEQ 96-well plates, and each plate served as one replicate. For sorted subsets, approximately 200 ng of genomic DNA, equivalent to tens of thousands of T cell genomes, went into each replicate PCR. Purified libraries were measured with a Qubit 3.0 fluorometer, size-checked on a Bioanalyzer 2100, and measured again with the KAPA Library Quantification kit. Each immunoSEQ 96-well plate was sequenced on its own single-read 150-cycle Illumina NextSeq 550 flow cell. Processing in the source paper ran as follows. Because the immunoSEQ output included only junctional sequences and no quality scores, the filtering could not be the same as the filtering used for full-length reads. To assign V/J genes and CDR3, sequences were annotated using PyIR, a Python wrapper for IgBLAST v1.9, with IMGT germline references. Reads were filtered out if the reads had weak V/J assignments (E-value above 1e-6), no CDR3, stop codons, out-of-frame junctions, or ambiguous translated residues. V3J clonotypes were defined as sequences sharing an identical inferred V gene, J gene, and CDR3 amino acid sequence. Percentage overlap between repertoires was computed as shared unique clonotypes divided by the size of the smaller repertoire. Repertoire richness was assessed with RTK rarefaction, the Chao1 estimator, and Recon v2.1 estimates of unobserved clonotypes. Generation probabilities were computed with OLGA for all TCRbeta clonotypes obtained by the gDNA method from several donors. Not all clones reach the TCRdb copy of this immuneACCESS table, which keeps in-frame sequences only. Checked studies attribute under half of the gap to unresolved V genes and leave the rest unexplained. The V and J calls and clone size were taken over from that table, and D and trimming were inferred from the DNA. Here the sample has 2 million to 2.5 million clones; approximately 95% occur a single time. The ten largest clones capture 0.1% to 0.15% of the sample.

Between the V and J ends, shortened by 3 bases and 3 bases respectively, the junction contains 10 bases. Counted from cysteine to phenylalanine, this CDR3 has 14 amino acids. Here the CDR3 DNA is all that survives: 42 bases in frame from base 1. The germline V gene encodes CDR1 SGDLS and CDR2 YYNGEE. Turning to this clone: Its binding antigen is unknown. No quality values exist for individual bases; no much larger clone is one base distant.

The sequenced material came from naive CD4+ T cells sorted from blood. In the paper's terms, the cell subset or site label means: CD45RA+ positively selected. The receptor was derived from a young man in good health. The chain couples TRBV9 to TRBJ1-5; 6 matching bases give a weak D call of TRBD1. CDR3 reads: CASSGQGPNQPQHF. The DNA reads TGTGCCAGCAGCGGGCAGGGGCCCAATCAGCCCCAGCATTTT.